This T cell receptor beta chain was recorded in a study of PD-L1 blockade in urothelial cancer. Study-level information: Atezolizumab was started by patients in the mid-2010s at 1,200 mg intravenously every 3 weeks. Researchers looked at the blood 3 weeks (second dose) and 6 weeks after treatment began.

General study points: Pretreatment clonality of the blood TCR repertoire below the median was predictive of superior survival. By 3 weeks, tumor-associated blood clones had expanded more in durable-benefit patients.

The data were produced by immunoSEQ multiplex PCR, yet TCRdb's version contains in-frame clones alone and is incomplete. Here the sample spans tens of thousands of clones, 86% being singletons. Of note for this clone: Antigen unknown.

As to time point: peripheral blood 6 weeks after treatment start. The material sequenced was PBMCs, taken around atezolizumab (anti-PD-L1) treatment. This receptor was taken from a man aged 55 to 69 with urothelial cancer.

The CDR3 nucleotides are TGTGCCAGCTCAACCGAACAGGTAGCTAATCGAGGCTACACCTTC. Protein sequence: CASSTEQVANRGYTF. This rearrangement joins TRBV18 to TRBJ1-2, with a tentative D call TRBD1 (5 bases). Per germline, CDR1 KGHSH and CDR2 LQKENI. Trimming left V 5 bases short and J 8 bases short, with 21 bases between. The CDR3 is made up of 15 amino acids.